This T cell receptor beta chain was found in a study of blood T cell repertoires in COVID-19. This table comes from immunoSEQ multiplex PCR, and its TCRdb copy is limited to in-frame clones, with some not included. This sample has 140,000 or so clones; 85% to 90% occur once, and the top ten carry roughly 3%. The germline V gene has CDR1 MNHNS and CDR2 SASEGT. The CDR3 is 15 amino acids. V lost 1 base and J 0 bases, leaving 8 bases between the germline ends. This receptor was obtained from a woman aged 60 to 75 with active COVID-19. This sequence joins TRBV6-1 and TRBJ2-3; the D is unclear. The sequenced sample was peripheral blood. The CDR3 here is CASSEGIESTDTQYF. DNA for the CDR3: TGTGCCAGCAGTGAAGGTATAGAAAGCACAGATACGCAGTATTTT.